The text below deals with one T cell receptor beta chain. The antigen is not known. In the PCR, 60 Vbeta and 13 Jbeta primers were used. Some clones are missing from TCRdb's copy, which holds only in-frame ones; the method was immunoSEQ multiplex PCR. The sample lists under 200,000 clones; 65% to 85% were seen once. These data come from a study of cytomegalovirus exposure and HLA in healthy donors. CDR1 is ENHRY and CDR2 is SYGVKD in the germline V gene. The CDR3 is 13 residues long. Trimming took 11 bases from V and 3 from J, leaving 14 bases between them. The study, taken as a whole, reports: The study put 160 or so TCR beta chains on its list as cytomegalovirus-associated. Looking again later, the authors saw that most CMV-associated TCR beta chains seemed HLA-restricted.

This clonotype was obtained from a woman aged 40-49 years in good health and CMV-seropositive. Sequences were obtained from PBMCs. This rearrangement joins TRBV10-3 to TRBJ1-5; D perhaps matches TRBD1 (6 bases). The CDR3 DNA sequence: TGTGCCTCATCGGGGGGGGCCAATCAGCCCCAGCATTTT. This sequence encodes CASSGGANQPQHF.